This T cell receptor beta chain was retrieved from a study of T cells expressing NK-cell markers. Following a re-call of the 5' RACE reads, TCRdb has one entry per CDR3 protein and lacks DNA. Found here are 550,000 to 600,000 distinct CDR3 sequences; the top ten clones hold 3% to 4.5%. The CDR3 has 12 residues. Germline assignment: CDR1 SEHNR and CDR2 FQNEAQ (reference sequence). This chain uses TRBV7-9 with TRBJ2-7. The receptor comes from a man in his late teens or twenties in good health. Sequencing input: blood T cells: a sorted CD56 or NKG2C T cell subset, CD4+ or CD8+ T cells, or bulk PBMC T cells (not recorded which). This CDR3 reads CASSLGEAEQYF.